This paragraph covers one T cell receptor (beta chain) sequence. Other DNA sequences of this sample code for an identical CDR3. Enrolled through a virtual design, the participants were between about 18 and 100 years of age and came from about two dozen US areas. CDR1 is SGHNT, CDR2 YYREEE, per germline (reference sequence). This CDR3 has 12 amino acids. The V and J ends lost 4 bases and 4 bases respectively, with 9 bases between them. This entry comes from a study of blood T cell repertoires in COVID-19. In the original workflow: Nucleated cell number was recorded as an estimate derived from reference gene primer amplification. The method was immunoSEQ multiplex PCR; TCRdb's version includes in-frame clones alone and lacks a portion of them. V and J calls and clone size follow that table, whereas D and trimming were derived from the DNA. The sample has about 250,000 clones; 89% are singletons.

The source of this sequence is a woman in her thirties with acute COVID-19. The gene calls are TRBV5-4 and TRBJ2-7; unclear D gene. The sequencing input was PBMCs or T cells enriched from blood (not recorded which). CDR3 DNA sequence: TGTGCCAGCAGCCGTGACTCGTACGAGCAGTACTTC. Protein product: CASSRDSYEQYF.